This entry describes one T cell receptor (beta chain). Original processing methods: Nucleated cell counts were estimated from reference gene primer amplification. Clones were read by immunoSEQ multiplex PCR, and TCRdb kept only the in-frame ones, dropping some. That table is the source of V, J and clone size, and D and trimming were worked out from the DNA. Of about 200,000 clones listed, more than 85% are singletons. These data originate in a study of blood T cell repertoires in COVID-19. At the level of the study: Material from acute and convalescent COVID-19 was sourced from the United States, Italy and Spain. T cells, B-cell-depleted T cells, or PBMCs supplied cDNA or gDNA.

This TCR was recovered from a man aged 60 to 69 with acute or convalescent COVID-19. Source material: peripheral blood.

In DNA form, the CDR3 reads TGTGCCAGCAGTGACCAGAGGGGCAGCGGGCAAGAGACCCAGTACTTC. It codes for CASSDQRGSGQETQYF. The chain is built from TRBV25-1 and TRBJ2-5, with D perhaps matching TRBD2 (6 bases). The germline gives CDR1 MGHDK, CDR2 SYGVNS. V lost 3 bases and J 2 bases, leaving 16 bases between the germline ends. This CDR3 has 16 amino acids.